Given below is one T cell receptor beta chain in context. The data were taken from a study of blood T cell repertoires in COVID-19. In the original workflow: Estimated nucleated cell counts came from reference gene primer amplification. The protocol was immunoSEQ multiplex PCR, while the TCRdb copy is restricted to in-frame clones and leaves out a portion. The V and J calls and clone size come from that table; D and trimming were worked out from the DNA. Among more than 35,000 clones listed, approximately 80% were seen once. This clonotype was sampled from a woman older than 75 with acute or convalescent COVID-19. Sequenced input: peripheral blood.

This chain's CDR3 is CASSLASRHYLVYEQYF. CDR3 in DNA: TGTGCCAGCAGCTTAGCAAGCAGGCATTATCTGGTCTACGAGCAGTACTTC. This chain connects TRBV11-3 to TRBJ2-7; no clear D. The V gene lost 1 base and the J gene lost 3 bases, with 19 bases spanning the gap. This CDR3 is built from 17 residues. CDR1 is SGHNT, CDR2 YENEEA, per germline.